Each of the 22 T cell receptor beta chains below was sequenced from the same sample in a study of T cell responses to AZD1222 COVID-19 vaccine. TCRdb's table, derived via immunoSEQ multiplex PCR, lists solely in-frame clones and lacks some. The data contain some 170,000 clones, roughly 90% of them singletons. The sequencing used peripheral blood, collected 28 days after the second AZD1222 dose. Source of these receptors: an adult who received the AZD1222 COVID-19 vaccine.

This sequence joins TRBV9 and TRBJ1-5; possible D gene TRBD1, 5 bases. The ends were cut back, 0 bases at V and 6 bases at J, with 13 bases in the middle. Germline CDR1 is SGDLS and CDR2 is YYNGEE. This CDR3 comprises 15 residues. The DNA of the CDR3 is TGTGCCAGCAGCGTAGGCTGGGGGAAGGGTCAGCCCCAGCATTTT. Its protein is CASSVGWGKGQPQHF.

This clone was observed a few times. The chain employs TRBV6-1 and TRBJ1-1; 9 positions agree with TRBD1. The CDR3 runs 18 residues. The V gene end was trimmed by 4 bases and the J gene end by 1 base; junction bases not matched to a gene: 13. Germline V gives CDR1 MNHNS, CDR2 SASEGT. The chain's CDR3 is CASSAGLGQGLSNTEAFF. The CDR3 DNA follows: TGTGCCAGCAGTGCCGGTTTGGGACAGGGCCTTTCGAACACTGAAGCTTTCTTT.

V is TRBV13 and J is TRBJ2-1; D remains ambiguous. This CDR3 is 13 amino acids long. Germline CDR1 PRHDT, CDR2 FYEKMQ (reference sequence). V shed 0 bases and J shed 5 bases, with 5 bases lying between them. The CDR3, as DNA: TGTGCCAGCAGCTTAGGCCAGGACAATGAGCAGTTCTTC. Translated, it gives CASSLGQDNEQFF.

V and J are TRBV7-9 and TRBJ2-5, with TRBD2 matching over 14 bases. Per germline, CDR1 SEHNR and CDR2 FQNEAQ (reference sequence). Losses at the gene ends were 5 bases for V and 5 bases for J; bases not matched to a gene: 7. CDR3 length equals 16 residues. For the CDR3, the DNA is TGTGCCAGCAGCCCGGGACTAGCGGGGGCAGGGGAGACCCAGTACTTC. Encoded protein: CASSPGLAGAGETQYF.

The gene calls are TRBV5-6 and TRBJ1-5, with D maybe TRBD1 (6 bases). V was shortened by 4 bases and J by 4 bases, with 15 bases between the two germline ends. The CDR3 spans 15 residues. The germline CDR1 and CDR2 sequences are SGHDT and YYEEEE. CDR3 residues: CASSQGHRRNQPQHF. The CDR3 nucleotides read TGTGCCAGCAGCCAGGGACATAGGAGAAATCAGCCCCAGCATTTT.

V gene TRBV5-1 combines with J gene TRBJ1-5; D might be TRBD1 (5 bases). The germline V and J ends were trimmed by 0 bases and 4 bases, with 8 bases remaining between them. Looked up from germline, CDR1 is SGHRS and CDR2 is YFSETQ. This CDR3 is 14 amino acids long. The CDR3 bases are TGCGCCAGCAGCTTGGGGGCAGGGAATCAGCCCCAGCATTTT. As protein: CASSLGAGNQPQHF.

V usage is TRBV12-3 or TRBV12-4 and J usage is TRBJ1-1; 7 nucleotides align to TRBD1. The CDR3 is 13 amino acids. J was trimmed by 9 bases and V by 7 bases; bases with no gene match: 11. CDR3 region: CASTWGQGGKAFF. CDR3 nucleotides: TGTGCCAGCACCTGGGGGCAGGGGGGAAAAGCTTTCTTT.

The chain uses TRBV11-2 and TRBJ1-2, with TRBD1 identical over 7 bases. Germline V gene data show CDR1 as SGHAT and CDR2 as FQNNGV. Trimming at V came to 6 bases and at J to 0 bases, leaving 1 base not matched to a gene. The CDR3 spans 13 residues. CDR3 region: CASSTGANYGYTF. In DNA, the CDR3 is TGTGCCAGCAGTACAGGGGCTAACTATGGCTACACCTTC.

The V call is TRBV15, the J call TRBJ1-2, with 12 nucleotides matching TRBD1. This CDR3 has 17 residues. V dropped 1 base and J dropped 1; count of bases not matched to a gene: 4. Looked up from germline, CDR1 is LNHNV and CDR2 is YYDKDF (reference sequence). CDR3 sequence (DNA): TGTGCCACCAGCAGAGTGGGACAGGGGGCCAGTAACTATGGCTACACCTTC. Encoded protein: CATSRVGQGASNYGYTF.

V and J are TRBV10-3 and TRBJ2-7; TRBD1 agrees at 7 bases. Germline CDR1 is ENHRY and CDR2 is SYGVKD. The CDR3 has 15 residues. J lost 6 bases, V lost 2 bases, and 10 bases had no gene match. This CDR3 reads CAISEPTGSVGEQYF. The CDR3 bases are TGTGCCATCAGTGAGCCGACAGGGTCGGTAGGCGAGCAGTACTTC.

The J gene is TRBJ1-1, the V gene TRBV5-1; D remains unclear. The V and J ends lost 0 bases and 7 bases respectively, with 13 bases between them. This CDR3 has 14 amino acids. Germline-derived CDR1 and CDR2 are SGHRS and YFSETQ. The CDR3 DNA is TGCGCCAGCAGCTTGGATGGGAACCCTGTTGAAGCTTTCTTT. Translation gives CASSLDGNPVEAFF. The full variable domain, with the rest looked up from reference TRBV5-1 and TRBJ1-1, is KAGVTQTPRYLIKTRGQQVTLSCSPISGHRSVSWYQQTPGQGLQFLFEYFSETQRNKGNFPGRFSGRQFSNSRSEMNVSTLELGDSALYLCASSLDGNPVEAFFGQGTRLTVV.

The rearrangement uses TRBV24-1 and TRBJ1-5; 8 nucleotides align to TRBD1. Per the germline V gene, CDR1 is KGHDR and CDR2 is SFDVKD. Trimming cost V 3 bases and J 1 base; bases outside gene matches: 13. CDR3 length: 19 residues. In nucleotides, the CDR3 is TGTGCCACCAGTGATCCCCTTCCGCAGGGGGCTAGGAGCAATCAGCCCCAGCATTTT. It is translated as CATSDPLPQGARSNQPQHF.

The chain has TRBV11-2 and TRBJ1-3; D perhaps matches TRBD1 (6 bases). The CDR3 runs to 17 residues. Germline V gives CDR1 SGHAT, CDR2 FQNNGV. V was trimmed by 5 bases and J by 4 bases, leaving 21 bases between them. CDR3 sequence: CASSNRITGHGGNTIYF. For the CDR3, the DNA is TGTGCCAGCAGCAATCGGATAACGGGACACGGAGGAAACACCATATATTTT.

The chain is built from TRBV7-9 and TRBJ1-2; D remains ambiguous. CDR1 and CDR2 (germline): SEHNR, FQNEAQ (reference sequence). CDR3 length: 17 amino acids. Trimming pared 1 base from V and 2 bases from J, leaving 17 bases between. The CDR3 protein is CASSLEARRPGNYGYTF. CDR3 nucleotides: TGTGCCAGCAGCTTAGAGGCCCGTCGGCCCGGGAACTATGGCTACACCTTC.

This clone was seen a single time. The V and J genes are TRBV7-8 and TRBJ2-1, with TRBD1 matching 7 bases. CDR1 and CDR2 (germline): SGHVS, FQNEAQ. The CDR3 length is 14 residues. The V gene end was trimmed by 4 bases and the J gene end by 3 bases; junction bases not matched to a gene: 3. In nucleotides, the CDR3 is TGTGCCAGCAGCTCGGGACAGTTCTACAATGAGCAGTTCTTC. It specifies CASSSGQFYNEQFF. Full variable domain (outside the CDR3, taken from reference TRBV7-8 and TRBJ2-1): GAGVSQSPRYKVAKRGQDVALRCDPISGHVSLFWYQQALGQGPEFLTYFQNEAQLDKSGLPSDRFFAERPEGSVSTLKIQRTQQEDSAVYLCASSSGQFYNEQFFGPGTRLTVL.

J is TRBJ1-2 and V is TRBV21-1. TRBV21-1 is recorded as a pseudogene. This CDR3 spans 14 amino acids. The CDR3 loop reads CASSPRDENYGYTF. The CDR3 region has the DNA TGTGCCAGCAGCCCCAGGGACGAGAACTATGGCTACACCTTC.

The gene calls are TRBV7-3 and TRBJ2-1, with a weak D call TRBD1 (6 bases). The CDR3 has 15 amino acids. The V and J ends lost 5 bases and 0 bases respectively, with 11 bases between them. The germline gives CDR1 SGHTA, CDR2 FQGTGA. The CDR3 DNA is TGTGCCAGCAGCCCGGGACACAGCTCCTACAATGAGCAGTTCTTC. Encoded protein: CASSPGHSSYNEQFF.

This chain joins TRBV7-9 and TRBJ2-1; the D call may be TRBD1 or TRBD2 (6 bases each). Germline loops: CDR1 SEHNR, CDR2 FQNEAQ (reference sequence). V was cut by 1 base and J by 3 bases, with 16 bases left in between. The CDR3 is made up of 17 amino acids. The DNA of the CDR3 is TGTGCCAGCAGCTTAGGCTCCAGAGGGGGGAACTACAATGAGCAGTTCTTC. This encodes CASSLGSRGGNYNEQFF.

The V call is TRBV3-1 (or the pseudogene TRBV3-2), the J call TRBJ1-5; 8 nucleotides align to TRBD1. The CDR3 is 15 residues long. Losses at the gene ends were 4 bases for V and 2 bases for J; bases not matched to a gene: 4. CDR1 LGHDT and CDR2 YNNKEL come from the germline V gene (reference sequence). CDR3 sequence reads: CASSPTGGRNQPQHF. CDR3 nucleotides: TGTGCCAGCAGCCCTACAGGGGGACGCAATCAGCCCCAGCATTTT.

The genes are TRBV7-9 and TRBJ1-3, with no clear D. Per the germline V gene, CDR1 is SEHNR and CDR2 is FQNEAQ (reference sequence). The CDR3 extends over 15 amino acids. Trimming removed 0 bases from V and 5 bases from J, with 11 bases in between. The CDR3 region has the DNA TGTGCCAGCAGCTTAGCGCAGTGGGTCCGAAACACCATATATTTT. Its translation is CASSLAQWVRNTIYF.

This clone was observed once. The chain combines TRBV10-3 with TRBJ2-3, with 7 bases that match TRBD2. V gave up 2 bases and J gave up 5 bases; unmatched junction bases: 7. The germline V gene encodes CDR1 ENHRY and CDR2 SYGVKD. CDR3 length equals 15 residues. The CDR3 here is CAISERGVQQDTQYF. CDR3 nucleotides: TGTGCCATCAGTGAGCGGGGGGTCCAGCAAGATACGCAGTATTTT.

CDR3 sequence: CASSPGPGTAGAYNEQFF. CDR3 DNA sequence: TGCGCCAGCAGCCCCGGCCCCGGGACTGCGGGGGCCTACAATGAGCAGTTCTTC. The chain is built from TRBV5-1 and TRBJ2-1; 7 nucleotides agree with TRBD2. Unmatched junction bases numbered 15, after V lost 4 bases and J lost 2 bases. Germline loops: CDR1 SGHRS, CDR2 YFSETQ. The CDR3 length is 18 residues.